The 4 T cell receptor beta chains below were found in one sample sequenced in a study of T cell repertoires in cytomegalovirus infection. In TCRdb, the reads were re-called with MiXCR into one record per CDR3 protein. The sample yields around 320,000 distinct CDR3 sequences, 9.5% seen once. The sequencing input was PBMCs. The receptors shown here come from a human donor in good health (CMV status not recorded). Some clones in this sample may be carry-over from other donors' samples.

This clonotype was counted ten times or more. This chain links TRBV7-8 with TRBJ2-2; D is unclear. Deletions cut 1 base from V and 6 bases from J, with 6 bases between. Germline V gene lookup returns CDR1 SGHVS and CDR2 FQNEAQ. The CDR3 totals 13 residues. CDR3 region: CASSLGRAGELFF. In DNA form, the CDR3 reads TGTGCCAGCAGCTTAGGCCGGGCCGGGGAGCTGTTTTTT. Variable domain in full (rest from reference TRBV7-8 and TRBJ2-2): GAGVSQSPRYKVAKRGQDVALRCDPISGHVSLFWYQQALGQGPEFLTYFQNEAQLDKSGLPSDRFFAERPEGSVSTLKIQRTQQEDSAVYLCASSLGRAGELFFGEGSRLTVL.

This clonotype has only a few counts. J is TRBJ2-5 and V is TRBV6-2 or TRBV6-3, with no clear D. Germline V gives CDR1 MNHEY, CDR2 SVGEGT. There are 14 residues in the CDR3. V shed 7 bases and J shed 2 bases, with 14 bases lying between them. The CDR3 is CASIRGGVQETQYF. CDR3 DNA: TGTGCCAGCATACGTGGCGGAGTACAAGAGACCCAGTACTTC.

The chain recombines TRBV28 with TRBJ2-7; D is unclear. V gave up 8 bases and J gave up 6 bases, with 8 bases separating them. In germline, CDR1 is MDHEN, CDR2 SYDVKM. The CDR3 has 10 amino acids. For the CDR3, the DNA is TGTGCCAGCGGTCCTCCCGAGCAGTACTTC. This codes for CASGPPEQYF.

This clonotype was found many times. J is TRBJ1-5 and V is TRBV7-9, with 7 bases aligning to TRBD1. From germline, CDR1 is SEHNR and CDR2 FQNEAQ (reference sequence). Trimming took 6 bases from V and 8 from J; bases not matched to a gene: 16. This CDR3 comprises 16 residues. CDR3 DNA sequence: TGTGCCAGCAGTCCCGACGACAGGGTCGTGGGGGAGCCCCAGCATTTT. The encoded protein is CASSPDDRVVGEPQHF.